Described below is a single TCR beta chain sequence and its context. Its recognized antigen is unknown. Base qualities are not at hand, and no much larger clone is one base apart. The sample originates from a study of T cell responses to AZD1222 COVID-19 vaccine (dated by TCRdb to the early 2020s). Regarding the research as a whole: AZD1222 recipients whose second dose came at about 4 weeks and those whose second dose came at about 12 weeks were combined into one group, since spike-specific TCR depth and breadth did not differ between the two schedules. Trial participants were enrolled into age subgroups of 18-55, 56-69 and 70-plus years, which contained approximately 150, 28 and 58 TCR-sequenced participants, respectively. TCR sequencing was performed for about 250 trial participants, of whom 200 to 220 were given two doses of AZD1222 and around 26 were given two doses of MenACWY control vaccine. Study-wide findings and limitations: Most participants were white British and females outnumbered males, and the authors suggested that clonal diversity may have been underestimated. The 56-69-year group was small, and its depth increase did not reach significance, likely because of low power. After two AZD1222 doses, both the breadth and the depth of spike-specific TCRs were significantly higher than at day 0 and than in MenACWY recipients. Because no day 14 peak-response samples were available, the repertoires could be characterized only after the peak T cell response. Conclusions about previously exposed vaccinees are limited, since just five to seven AZD1222 recipients were seropositive for SARS-CoV-2 at baseline. Vaccine-associated CD4 TCRs spanned the whole spike protein, with dominant responses in regions 160-218 and 743-854. Nearly half of unique spike-specific TCRs reportedly recognized epitopes outside regions mutated in the B.1.351 and B.1.1.7 variants.

The CDR3 regions of human TCRbeta chains were subjected to immunosequencing. In the authors' own workflow: Repertoire TCRs were matched against a reference library of SARS-CoV-2-specific TCRs generated with the MIRA antigen-specificity platform. Breadth meant the fraction of unique TCRs that were SARS-CoV-2-associated, whereas depth meant the fraction of total T cells that were SARS-CoV-2-associated. Using the MIRA data, each spike-specific TCR was mapped to the spike region that the TCR reacts to and placed in a CD4 or CD8 class. Log10-transformed breadth and depth values were compared by one-way ANOVA with Sidak's multiple comparisons tests. TCRdb took this table from immuneACCESS and kept in-frame rearrangements with V and J called. Such tables lack part of the clones; where checked against another copy, unresolved V genes explain under half of the gap, and the rest is unexplained. The V and J calls and clone size come from that table; D and trimming were worked out from the DNA. The sample table lists tens of thousands of clones, around 86% of them with a count of one. The leading ten clones occupy approximately 15% of the sample.

For CDR1 and CDR2, the germline V gene (reference sequence) lists LNHDA and SQIVND. The CDR3 spans 14 residues, from the cysteine through the phenylalanine. The entry retains the CDR3 DNA only, 42 bases that are in frame from base 1. V is cut by 6 bases and J by 1 base, and the space between the germline ends is 11 bases. The time point label of this sample denotes: baseline before first vaccination. Vaccinee samples were obtained from the UK trials COV001 and COV002, which included a single-blind randomized controlled phase 2/3 trial of AZD1222 (ChAdOx1 nCoV-19) in healthy adults. For TCRbeta chain sequencing, PBMC samples were collected from trial participants at day 0 and at day 28 after the second dose.

Recombination connected TRBV19 to TRBJ2-3; TRBD1 could be the D gene, as 6 bases match. The clonotype originates from an adult in good health. This specimen was peripheral blood, taken on day 0 of AZD1222 vaccination. CDR3 region: CASRGRGGTDTQYF. The nucleotides are TGTGCCAGTAGGGGCAGGGGAGGCACAGATACGCAGTATTTT.